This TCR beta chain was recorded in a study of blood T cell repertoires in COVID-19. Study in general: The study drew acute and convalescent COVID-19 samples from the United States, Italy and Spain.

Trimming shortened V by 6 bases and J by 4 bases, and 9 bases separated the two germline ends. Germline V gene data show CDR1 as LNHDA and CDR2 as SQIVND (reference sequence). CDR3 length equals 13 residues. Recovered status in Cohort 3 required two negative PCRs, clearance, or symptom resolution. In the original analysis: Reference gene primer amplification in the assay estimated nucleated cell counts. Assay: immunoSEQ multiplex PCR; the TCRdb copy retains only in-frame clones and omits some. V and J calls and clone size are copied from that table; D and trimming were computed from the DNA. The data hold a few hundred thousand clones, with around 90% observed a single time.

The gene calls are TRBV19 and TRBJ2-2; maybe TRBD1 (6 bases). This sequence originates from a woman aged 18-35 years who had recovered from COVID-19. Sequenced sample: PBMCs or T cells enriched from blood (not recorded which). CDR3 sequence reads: CASRGAGTGELFF. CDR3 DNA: TGTGCCAGTAGGGGGGCGGGCACCGGGGAGCTGTTTTTT.